One and the same sample provided the 25 T cell receptor beta chains below, sequenced in a study of cytomegalovirus exposure and HLA in healthy donors. 60 Vbeta and 13 Jbeta primers were used in PCR. Data came from immunoSEQ multiplex PCR; TCRdb stores just in-frame clones and leaves some out. The repertoire holds approximately 180,000 clones, with about 80% as singletons. Sequences were obtained from PBMCs. These receptors were obtained from a woman between 25 and 40 years old in good health and CMV-seropositive.

The sample holds one count of this clone. The chain couples TRBV5-8 to TRBJ1-1, with D possibly being TRBD1 (5 bases). CDR3 size: 13 residues. Germline assignment: CDR1 SGHTS and CDR2 YDEGEE. Between the trimmed V and J ends, which lost 7 bases and 11 bases, there was a span of 21 bases. CDR3 DNA: TGTGCCAGCTTAATCAGGGAAGCGGGTGAGGCTTTCTTT. Residues: CASLIREAGEAFF.

The chain uses TRBV6-5 and TRBJ2-3; perhaps TRBD2 as D (6 bases). The CDR3 runs 14 residues. V was shortened by 3 bases and J by 2 bases, with 9 bases between the two germline ends. Looked up from germline, CDR1 is MNHEY and CDR2 is SVGAGI. The CDR3 spells CASSYTGVTDTQYF. In DNA form, the CDR3 reads TGTGCCAGCAGTTATACGGGGGTCACAGATACGCAGTATTTT.

The chain links TRBV7-3 to TRBJ2-5, with 13 bases identical to TRBD2. Trimming took 5 bases from V and 4 from J; bases not matched to a gene: 4. Per germline, CDR1 SGHTA and CDR2 FQGTGA. The CDR3 is 15 amino acids. CDR3: CASSRGLAGVETQYF. The CDR3 DNA is TGTGCCAGCAGCCGCGGACTAGCGGGAGTAGAGACCCAGTACTTC.

About this clone: At one end, the junction sequence differs from germline, possibly due to a read error. This rearrangement joins TRBV18 to TRBJ1-1; D perhaps matches TRBD1 (6 bases). This CDR3 is built from 14 residues. Germline-derived CDR1 and CDR2 are KGHSH and LQKENI. The CDR3 loop reads CAGSIGQLNTEAFF. Written as DNA, the CDR3 is TGTGCCGGCTCAATCGGACAGTTGAACACTGAAGCTTTCTTT.

The DNA of the CDR3 is TGTGCCAGCAGTAGATACAGGGGGGAGACCCAGTACTTC. It is translated as CASSRYRGETQYF. V usage is TRBV6-6 and J usage is TRBJ2-5, with 8 bases aligning to TRBD1. After removal of 5 bases from V and 5 bases from J, the junction contained 4 bases not matched to a gene. Germline-derived CDR1 and CDR2 are MNHNY and SVGAGI (reference sequence). CDR3 length: 13 residues.

The chain links TRBV2 to TRBJ1-1; tentatively, D is TRBD1 (5 bases). Per the germline V gene, CDR1 is SNHLY and CDR2 is FYNNEI. This CDR3 contains 11 residues. CDR3 region: CASWGDTEAFF. As DNA, the CDR3 is TGTGCTTCCTGGGGGGACACTGAAGCTTTCTTT.

In its sample, this clone was seen a few times. The chain carries TRBV5-1 and TRBJ2-7; D ambiguous. Trimming pared 0 bases from V and 2 bases from J, leaving 6 bases between. The length of the CDR3 is 13 residues. Germline assignment: CDR1 SGHRS and CDR2 YFSETQ. CDR3 sequence (DNA): TGCGCCAGCAGCTTGGGCCTAACCTACGAGCAGTACTTC. It specifies CASSLGLTYEQYF.

The chain combines TRBV27 with TRBJ2-7; 12 positions agree with TRBD2. Unmatched junction bases numbered 10, after V lost 4 bases and J lost 9 bases. The CDR3 has 15 residues. Germline V CDR1 and CDR2: MNHEY, SMNVEV (reference sequence). DNA of the CDR3: TGTGCCAGCAGTTCCCTAGCGGGAGGGCCGTTTACGCAGTACTTC. It translates to CASSSLAGGPFTQYF.

The V call is TRBV5-4, the J call TRBJ2-2, with D tentatively TRBD1 (6 bases). Germline CDR1 reads SGHNT; CDR2 reads YYREEE (reference sequence). V lost 2 bases and J lost 1, with 12 bases in between. The CDR3 is 16 residues long. The chain's CDR3 is CASSFFPDRNTGELFF. The CDR3 nucleotides read TGTGCCAGCAGCTTTTTCCCGGACAGGAACACCGGGGAGCTGTTTTTT.

This clone was seen a single time. The chain uses TRBV7-9 and TRBJ1-2; 8 nucleotides match TRBD1. The CDR3 length is 16 residues. The germline gives CDR1 SEHNR, CDR2 FQNEAQ (reference sequence). The V and J ends lost 6 bases and 3 bases, in that order; junction bases with no gene match: 12. CDR3 protein: CASRSGRGQGDYGYTF. CDR3 nucleotide sequence: TGTGCCAGCAGGTCAGGCAGGGGGCAAGGAGACTATGGCTACACCTTC. Looking up the rest from reference TRBV7-9 and TRBJ1-2 gives the full variable domain: DTGVSQNPRHKITKRGQNVTFRCDPISEHNRLYWYRQTLGQGPEFLTYFQNEAQLEKSRLLSDRFSAERPKGSFSTLEIQRTEQGDSAMYLCASRSGRGQGDYGYTFGSGTRLTVV.

The V call is TRBV28, the J call TRBJ2-1, with 9 bases fitting TRBD2. The V and J ends lost 3 bases and 8 bases, in that order; junction bases with no gene match: 11. Germline V gives CDR1 MDHEN, CDR2 SYDVKM. The CDR3 spans 16 residues. The CDR3: CASSFQREVWSYEQFF. CDR3 DNA: TGTGCCAGCAGTTTTCAGCGGGAGGTTTGGTCCTATGAGCAGTTCTTC.

V is TRBV4-1 and J is TRBJ2-5, with D perhaps TRBD2 (5 bases). The J call may be incorrect, as the DNA end agrees better with TRBJ2-7. This CDR3 has 14 amino acids. Germline CDR1 MGHRA, CDR2 YSYEKL. The DNA for the CDR3 is TGCGCCAGCAGTTCTCGGACTCCGTACTACGAGCAGTACTTC. Its translation is CASSSRTPYYEQYF.

The J gene is TRBJ1-5, the V gene TRBV28; perhaps TRBD1 as D (6 bases). CDR3 size: 13 residues. The V end was cut by 7 bases, the J end by 7 bases, with 14 bases between. Germline V lookup: CDR1 MDHEN, CDR2 SYDVKM. CDR3 amino acids: CASIRTQGQPQHF. In DNA, the CDR3 is TGTGCCAGCATCAGGACCCAGGGGCAGCCCCAGCATTTT.

This chain uses TRBV15 with TRBJ2-7; D is uncertain. In germline, CDR1 is LNHNV, CDR2 YYDKDF (reference sequence). Deletions cut 3 bases from V and 9 bases from J, with 18 bases between. The length of the CDR3 is 14 residues. In nucleotides, the CDR3 is TGTGCCACCAGCAGTGAAATTGGGCAAGGATCGCAGTACTTC. Translated: CATSSEIGQGSQYF.

The rearrangement joins TRBV4-2 to TRBJ2-1; TRBD1 might be the D (6 bases). Germline lookup yields CDR1 LGHNA and CDR2 YNFKEQ. The germline V and J ends were trimmed by 3 bases and 8 bases, with 20 bases remaining between them. The CDR3 has 16 residues. The DNA for the CDR3 is TGTGCCAGCAGCCAGGGACAACGGACTTCCCTTGATGAGCAGTTCTTC. Protein product: CASSQGQRTSLDEQFF.

The V and J genes are TRBV7-9 and TRBJ2-3, with 9 bases aligning to TRBD2. This CDR3 spans 17 amino acids. Germline V lookup: CDR1 SEHNR, CDR2 FQNEAQ (reference sequence). The V gene end was trimmed by 1 base and the J gene end by 3 bases; junction bases not matched to a gene: 8. The CDR3, as DNA: TGTGCCAGCAGCTTAGATGGTGCGGGAGGGCTGACAGATACGCAGTATTTT. Its protein is CASSLDGAGGLTDTQYF.

This clone has just a few counts. J is TRBJ1-2 and V is TRBV7-2; 10 bases are shared with TRBD1. Per germline, CDR1 SGHTA and CDR2 FQGNSA. V was clipped by 0 bases and J by 6 bases; unmatched bases: 4. The CDR3 runs 15 residues. CDR3 bases: TGTGCCAGCAGCTTAGCCGGGACAGGGGTTCATGGCTACACCTTC. Its translation is CASSLAGTGVHGYTF.

The chain recombines TRBV28 with TRBJ1-5; no definite D call. The V end was cut by 3 bases, the J end by 10 bases, with 10 bases between. This CDR3 region has 12 residues. Germline lookup yields CDR1 MDHEN and CDR2 SYDVKM. The CDR3 here is CASSFQVGPQHF. CDR3 bases: TGTGCCAGCAGTTTCCAGGTTGGTCCCCAGCATTTT.

The J gene is TRBJ2-7, the V gene TRBV7-9, with TRBD1 identical over 8 bases. The CDR3 consists of 14 residues. Germline values: CDR1 SEHNR, CDR2 FQNEAQ (reference sequence). Trimming at V came to 7 bases and at J to 2 bases, leaving 7 bases not matched to a gene. In DNA form, the CDR3 reads TGTGCCAGCACCATGGACAGGGCCGCCTACGAGCAGTACTTC. Protein product: CASTMDRAAYEQYF. The variable domain in full, completed from reference TRBV7-9 and TRBJ2-7, reads DTGVSQNPRHKITKRGQNVTFRCDPISEHNRLYWYRQTLGQGPEFLTYFQNEAQLEKSRLLSDRFSAERPKGSFSTLEIQRTEQGDSAMYLCASTMDRAAYEQYFGPGTRLTVT.

The rearrangement joins TRBV7-8 to TRBJ2-7; 8 bases map to TRBD2. The CDR3 contains 14 residues. CDR1 and CDR2 (germline): SGHVS, FQNEAQ. Losses at the gene ends were 2 bases for V and 3 bases for J; bases not matched to a gene: 3. The CDR3 DNA reads TGTGCCAGCAGCTTACCGGGAGGGTTCTACGAGCAGTACTTC. This encodes CASSLPGGFYEQYF.

This chain connects TRBV9 to TRBJ2-5; 12 bases fit TRBD1. The CDR3 is 16 amino acids. CDR1 and CDR2 from the germline V gene are SGDLS and YYNGEE. V was clipped by 4 bases and J by 5 bases; unmatched bases: 9. The CDR3 loop is CASSIGTGGAGETQYF. The CDR3 coding sequence is TGTGCCAGCAGCATCGGGACAGGGGGCGCGGGGGAGACCCAGTACTTC.

This clone was observed a handful of times. The chain links TRBV10-3 to TRBJ1-2, with D unclear. Trimming stripped 0 bases from V and 5 bases from J, with 16 bases between. The length of the CDR3 is 16 residues. Germline V gene data show CDR1 as ENHRY and CDR2 as SYGVKD. CDR3 coding DNA: TGTGCCATCAGTGAGTCTAGCGTGAGGCAGGAGTATGGCTACACCTTC. It codes for CAISESSVRQEYGYTF.

The gene calls are TRBV10-1 and TRBJ2-1, with 11 positions matching TRBD2. J lost 7 bases, V lost 5 bases, and 4 bases had no gene match. The CDR3 runs to 14 residues. Germline CDR1 WNHNN, CDR2 SYGVQD (reference sequence). The CDR3 bases are TGCGCCAGCAGTACTAGCGGGAGTTGGAATGAGCAGTTCTTC. Amino acid sequence: CASSTSGSWNEQFF.

The chain recombines TRBV7-2 with TRBJ1-2; no clear D gene. Trimming cost V 4 bases and J 7 bases, with 19 bases left between them. This CDR3 has 15 amino acids. CDR1 and CDR2 (germline): SGHTA, FQGNSA. The CDR3 sequence is CASSYIPPGKGGYTF. CDR3 DNA: TGTGCCAGCAGCTACATCCCCCCGGGGAAAGGTGGCTACACCTTC.

V is TRBV28 and J is TRBJ1-2; D is uncertain. Germline V gene data show CDR1 as MDHEN and CDR2 as SYDVKM. Trimming took 2 bases from V and 5 from J, leaving 15 bases between them. The CDR3 has 15 residues. The CDR3 bases are TGTGCCAGCAGTTTAGTTGGGGAGAGACCGTATGGCTACACCTTC. The encoded protein is CASSLVGERPYGYTF.